This TCR beta chain was documented in a study of blood T cell repertoires in COVID-19. Study background: The study drew acute and convalescent COVID-19 samples from the United States, Italy and Spain. PBMCs, B-cell-depleted T cells, or T cells were the source of the cDNA or gDNA that made up the material.

Sequenced by immunoSEQ multiplex PCR; TCRdb stores in-frame clones only, minus some. The repertoire holds about 150,000 clones, around 86% seen once, with approximately 3.5% in the top ten. What was sequenced was peripheral blood. This receptor was taken from a man in his 70s with acute or convalescent COVID-19.

The CDR3 region is CASSEEVGGNSPLHF. The CDR3 bases are TGTGCCAGCAGTGAGGAGGTGGGGGGAAATTCACCCCTCCACTTT. This chain joins TRBV25-1 and TRBJ1-6; D is possibly TRBD1 (5 bases). CDR3 length equals 15 residues. Per the germline V gene, CDR1 is MGHDK and CDR2 is SYGVNS. The ends were cut back, 3 bases at V and 7 bases at J, with 13 bases in the middle.